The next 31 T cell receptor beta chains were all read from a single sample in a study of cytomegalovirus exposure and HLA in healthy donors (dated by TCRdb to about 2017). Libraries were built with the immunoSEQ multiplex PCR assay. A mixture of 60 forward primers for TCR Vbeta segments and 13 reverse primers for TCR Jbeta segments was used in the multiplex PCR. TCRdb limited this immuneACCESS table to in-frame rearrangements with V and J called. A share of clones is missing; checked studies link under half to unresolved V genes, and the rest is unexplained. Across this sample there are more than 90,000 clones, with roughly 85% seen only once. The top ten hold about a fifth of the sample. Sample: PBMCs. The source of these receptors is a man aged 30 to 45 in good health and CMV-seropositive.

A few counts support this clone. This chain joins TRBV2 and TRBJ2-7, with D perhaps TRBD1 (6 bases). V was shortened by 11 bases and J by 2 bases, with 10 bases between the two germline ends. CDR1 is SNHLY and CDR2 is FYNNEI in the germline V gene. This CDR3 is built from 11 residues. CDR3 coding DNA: TGTGCCTGGACAGATACCTACGAGCAGTACTTC. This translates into CAWTDTYEQYF.

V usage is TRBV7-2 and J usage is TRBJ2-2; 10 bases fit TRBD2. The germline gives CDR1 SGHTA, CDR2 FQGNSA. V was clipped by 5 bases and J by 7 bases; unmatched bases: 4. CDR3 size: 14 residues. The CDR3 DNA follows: TGTGCCAGCAGCGCGGGACTAGCGAGCGGGGAGCTGTTTTTT. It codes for CASSAGLASGELFF.

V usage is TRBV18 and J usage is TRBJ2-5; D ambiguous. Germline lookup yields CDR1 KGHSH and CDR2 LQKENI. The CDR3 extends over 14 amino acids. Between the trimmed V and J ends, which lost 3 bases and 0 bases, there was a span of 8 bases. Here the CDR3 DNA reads TGTGCCAGCTCACCGGAGAACTACCAAGAGACCCAGTACTTC. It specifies CASSPENYQETQYF.

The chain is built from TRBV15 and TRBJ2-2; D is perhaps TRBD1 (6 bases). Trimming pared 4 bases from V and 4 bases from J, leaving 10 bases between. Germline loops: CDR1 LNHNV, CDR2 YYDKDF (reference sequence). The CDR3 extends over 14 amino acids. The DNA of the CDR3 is TGTGCCACCAGCACTAACAGGGCCACCGGGGAGCTGTTTTTT. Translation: CATSTNRATGELFF.

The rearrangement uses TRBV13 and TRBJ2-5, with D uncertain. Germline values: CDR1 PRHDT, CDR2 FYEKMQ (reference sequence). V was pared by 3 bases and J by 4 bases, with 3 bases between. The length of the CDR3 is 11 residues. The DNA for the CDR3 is TGTGCCAGCAGCTTTAGAGAGACCCAGTACTTC. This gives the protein CASSFRETQYF.

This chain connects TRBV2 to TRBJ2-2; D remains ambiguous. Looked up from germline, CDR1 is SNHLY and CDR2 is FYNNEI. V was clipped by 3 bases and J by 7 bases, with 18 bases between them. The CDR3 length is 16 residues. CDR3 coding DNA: TGTGCCAGCAGTGATGGGCCAAACAACCCCGGCGGGGAGCTGTTTTTT. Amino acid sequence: CASSDGPNNPGGELFF.

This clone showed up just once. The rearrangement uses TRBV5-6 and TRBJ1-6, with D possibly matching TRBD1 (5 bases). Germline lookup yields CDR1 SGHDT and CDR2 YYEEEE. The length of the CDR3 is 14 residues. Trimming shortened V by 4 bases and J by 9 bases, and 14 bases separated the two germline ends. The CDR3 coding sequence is TGTGCCAGCAGCCTAGGGGCCGTTGGTTCACCCCTCCACTTT. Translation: CASSLGAVGSPLHF.

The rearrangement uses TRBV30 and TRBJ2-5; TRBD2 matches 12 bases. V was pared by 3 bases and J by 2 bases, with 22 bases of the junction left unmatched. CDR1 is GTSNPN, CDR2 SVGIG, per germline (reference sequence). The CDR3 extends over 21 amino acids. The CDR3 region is CAWSDRRLAGDIRPMQETQYF. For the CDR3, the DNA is TGTGCCTGGAGCGACCGACGACTAGCGGGAGATATTCGCCCCATGCAAGAGACCCAGTACTTC.

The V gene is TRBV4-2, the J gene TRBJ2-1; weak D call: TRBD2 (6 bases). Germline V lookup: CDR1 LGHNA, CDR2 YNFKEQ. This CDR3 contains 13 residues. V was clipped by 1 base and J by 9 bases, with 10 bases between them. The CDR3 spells CASSQGGGVEQFF. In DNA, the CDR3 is TGTGCCAGCAGCCAAGGCGGAGGGGTTGAGCAGTTCTTC.

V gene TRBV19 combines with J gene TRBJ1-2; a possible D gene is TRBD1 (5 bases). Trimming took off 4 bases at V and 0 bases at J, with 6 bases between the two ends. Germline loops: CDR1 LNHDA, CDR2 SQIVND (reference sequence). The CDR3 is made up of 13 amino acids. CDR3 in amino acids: CASSSRANYGYTF. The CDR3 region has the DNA TGTGCCAGTAGTAGCAGGGCTAACTATGGCTACACCTTC.

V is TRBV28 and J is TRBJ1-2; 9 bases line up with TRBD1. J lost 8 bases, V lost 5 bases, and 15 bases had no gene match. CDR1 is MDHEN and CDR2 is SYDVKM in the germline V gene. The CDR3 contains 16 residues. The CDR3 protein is CASSGRRDRAILGYTF. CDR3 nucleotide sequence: TGTGCCAGCAGTGGACGCCGGGACAGGGCGATCTTAGGCTACACCTTC.

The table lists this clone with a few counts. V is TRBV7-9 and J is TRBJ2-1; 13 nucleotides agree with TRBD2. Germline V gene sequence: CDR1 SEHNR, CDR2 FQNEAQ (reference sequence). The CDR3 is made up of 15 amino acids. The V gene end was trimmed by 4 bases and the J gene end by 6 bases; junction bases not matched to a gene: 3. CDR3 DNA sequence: TGTGCCAGCAGCTCACTAGCGGGGGGGCTCAATGAGCAGTTCTTC. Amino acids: CASSSLAGGLNEQFF.

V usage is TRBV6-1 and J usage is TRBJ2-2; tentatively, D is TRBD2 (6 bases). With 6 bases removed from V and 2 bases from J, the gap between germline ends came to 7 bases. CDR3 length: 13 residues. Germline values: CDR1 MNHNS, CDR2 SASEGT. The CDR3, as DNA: TGTGCCAGCAGGCGGGACAACACCGGGGAGCTGTTTTTT. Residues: CASRRDNTGELFF.

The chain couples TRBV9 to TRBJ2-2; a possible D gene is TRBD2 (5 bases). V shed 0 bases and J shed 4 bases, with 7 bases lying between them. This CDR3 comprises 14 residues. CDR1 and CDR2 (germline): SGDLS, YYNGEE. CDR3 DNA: TGTGCCAGCAGCGTAGGCGGGTCCACCGGGGAGCTGTTTTTT. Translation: CASSVGGSTGELFF.

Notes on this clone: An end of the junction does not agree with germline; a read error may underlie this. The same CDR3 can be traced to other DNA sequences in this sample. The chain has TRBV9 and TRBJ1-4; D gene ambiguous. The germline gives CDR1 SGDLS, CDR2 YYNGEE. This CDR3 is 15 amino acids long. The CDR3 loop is CASSVGPGPNEKLFF. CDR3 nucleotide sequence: TGTGCCAGCAGCGTAGGGCCAGGTCCGAATGAAAAACTGTTCTTT. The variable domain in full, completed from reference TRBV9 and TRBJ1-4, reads DSGVTQTPKHLITATGQRVTLRCSPRSGDLSVYWYQQSLDQGLQFLIQYYNGEERAKGNILERFSAQQFPDLHSELNLSSLELGDSALYFCASSVGPGPNEKLFFGSGTQLSVL.

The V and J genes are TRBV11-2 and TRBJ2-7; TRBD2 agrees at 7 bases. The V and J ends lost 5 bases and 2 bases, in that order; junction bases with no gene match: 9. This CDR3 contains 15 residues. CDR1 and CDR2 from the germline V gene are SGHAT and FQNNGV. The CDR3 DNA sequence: TGTGCCAGCAGCCAGCCTCGGGGGGATACCTACGAGCAGTACGTC. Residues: CASSQPRGDTYEQYV.

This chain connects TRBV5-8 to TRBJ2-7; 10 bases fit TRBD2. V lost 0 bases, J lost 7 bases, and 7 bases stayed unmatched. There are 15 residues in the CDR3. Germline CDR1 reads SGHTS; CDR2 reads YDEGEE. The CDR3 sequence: CASSLGLAGDGEQYV. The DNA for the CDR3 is TGTGCCAGCAGCTTGGGTCTAGCGGGAGATGGGGAGCAGTACGTC.

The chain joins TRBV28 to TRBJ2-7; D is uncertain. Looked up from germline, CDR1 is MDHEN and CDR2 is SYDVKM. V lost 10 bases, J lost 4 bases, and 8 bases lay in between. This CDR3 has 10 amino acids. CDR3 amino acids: CATRRYEQYF. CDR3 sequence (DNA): TGTGCCACCAGGCGGTACGAGCAGTACTTC.

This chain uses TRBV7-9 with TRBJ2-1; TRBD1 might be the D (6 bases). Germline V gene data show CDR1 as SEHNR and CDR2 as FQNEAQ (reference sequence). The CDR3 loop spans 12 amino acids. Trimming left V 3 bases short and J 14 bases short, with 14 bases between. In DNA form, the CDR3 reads TGTGCCAGCAGCTTCATCCAAGCAGGGGAGTTCTTC. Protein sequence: CASSFIQAGEFF. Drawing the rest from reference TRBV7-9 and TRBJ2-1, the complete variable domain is DTGVSQNPRHKITKRGQNVTFRCDPISEHNRLYWYRQTLGQGPEFLTYFQNEAQLEKSRLLSDRFSAERPKGSFSTLEIQRTEQGDSAMYLCASSFIQAGEFFGPGTRLTVL.

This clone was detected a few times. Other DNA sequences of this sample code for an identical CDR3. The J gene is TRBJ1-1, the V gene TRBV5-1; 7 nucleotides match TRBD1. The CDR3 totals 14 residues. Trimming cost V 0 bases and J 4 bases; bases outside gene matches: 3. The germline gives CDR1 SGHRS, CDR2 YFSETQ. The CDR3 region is CASSLGQGSTEAFF. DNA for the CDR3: TGCGCCAGCAGCTTGGGACAGGGTAGCACTGAAGCTTTCTTT.

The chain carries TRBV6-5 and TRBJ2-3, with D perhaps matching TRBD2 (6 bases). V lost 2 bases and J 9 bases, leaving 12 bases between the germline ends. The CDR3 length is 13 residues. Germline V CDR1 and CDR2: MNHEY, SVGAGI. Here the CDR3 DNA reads TGTGCCAGCAGTTACCCCGAGGGGAGGACGCAGTATTTT. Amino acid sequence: CASSYPEGRTQYF.

The CDR3 coding sequence is TGTGCCAGCAGCCCTGCGATGGGACACGGCACTGAAGCTTTCTTT. It specifies CASSPAMGHGTEAFF. The chain employs TRBV11-2 and TRBJ1-1; D may be TRBD1 (6 bases). Trimming took off 5 bases at V and 4 bases at J, with 17 bases between the two ends. CDR3 length: 15 residues. CDR1 and CDR2 (germline): SGHAT, FQNNGV.

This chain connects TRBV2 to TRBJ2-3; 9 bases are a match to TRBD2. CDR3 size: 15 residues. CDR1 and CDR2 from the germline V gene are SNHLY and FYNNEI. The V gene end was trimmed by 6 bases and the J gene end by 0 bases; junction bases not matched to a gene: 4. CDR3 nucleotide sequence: TGTGCCAGCAGGGCTAGCGGGGCTAGCACAGATACGCAGTATTTT. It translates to CASRASGASTDTQYF.

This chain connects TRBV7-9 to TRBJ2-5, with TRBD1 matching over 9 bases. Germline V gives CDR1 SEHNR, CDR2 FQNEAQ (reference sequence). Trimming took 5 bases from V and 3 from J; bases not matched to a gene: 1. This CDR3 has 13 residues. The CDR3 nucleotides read TGTGCCAGCAGCCGGACAGGGGAAGAGACCCAGTACTTC. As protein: CASSRTGEETQYF.

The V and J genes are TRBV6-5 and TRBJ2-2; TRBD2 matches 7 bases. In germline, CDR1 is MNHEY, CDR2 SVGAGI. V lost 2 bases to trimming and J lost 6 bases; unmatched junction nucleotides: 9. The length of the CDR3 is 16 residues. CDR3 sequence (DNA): TGTGCCAGCAGTTACGATATAACAGCGGGGCCCGGGGAGCTGTTTTTT. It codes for CASSYDITAGPGELFF.

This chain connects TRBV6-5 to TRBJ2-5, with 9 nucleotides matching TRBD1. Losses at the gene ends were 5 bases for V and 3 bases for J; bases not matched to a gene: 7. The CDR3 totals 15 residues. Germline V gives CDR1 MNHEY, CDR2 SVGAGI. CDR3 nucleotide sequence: TGTGCCAGCAGTCGATCAGGGACAGGGAAAGAGACCCAGTACTTC. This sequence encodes CASSRSGTGKETQYF.

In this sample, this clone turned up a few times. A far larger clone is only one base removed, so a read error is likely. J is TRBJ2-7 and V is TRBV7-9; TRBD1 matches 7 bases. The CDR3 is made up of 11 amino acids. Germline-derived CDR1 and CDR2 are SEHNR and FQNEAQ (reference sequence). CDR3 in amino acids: CSSSQGVEQYF. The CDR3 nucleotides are TGTTCCAGCAGCCAGGGGGTTGAGCAGTACTTC.

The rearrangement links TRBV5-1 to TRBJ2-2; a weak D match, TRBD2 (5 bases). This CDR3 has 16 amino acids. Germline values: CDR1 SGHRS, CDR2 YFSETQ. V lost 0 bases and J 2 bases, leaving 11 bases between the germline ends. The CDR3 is CASSLEGRLNTGELFF. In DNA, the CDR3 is TGCGCCAGCAGCTTGGAAGGTAGACTAAACACCGGGGAGCTGTTTTTT.

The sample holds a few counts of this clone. The DNA for the CDR3 is TGTGCCAGCAGTTTGGGGGGACAGACATATGGCTACACCTTC. Residues: CASSLGGQTYGYTF. The genes are TRBV28 and TRBJ1-2; 7 bases are a match to TRBD1. The germline V gene encodes CDR1 MDHEN and CDR2 SYDVKM. The CDR3 contains 14 residues. V lost 3 bases to trimming and J lost 5 bases; unmatched junction nucleotides: 6.

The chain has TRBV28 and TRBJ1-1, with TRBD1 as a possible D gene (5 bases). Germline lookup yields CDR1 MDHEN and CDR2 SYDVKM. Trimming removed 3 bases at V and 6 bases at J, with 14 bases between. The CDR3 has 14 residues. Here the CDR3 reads CASSLGGIGSEAFF. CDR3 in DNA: TGTGCCAGCAGTTTGGGGGGGATAGGCTCTGAAGCTTTCTTT. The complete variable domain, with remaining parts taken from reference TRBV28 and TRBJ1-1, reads DVKVTQSSRYLVKRTGEKVFLECVQDMDHENMFWYRQDPGLGLRLIYFSYDVKMKEKGDIPEGYSVSREKKERFSLILESASTNQTSMYLCASSLGGIGSEAFFGQGTRLTVV.

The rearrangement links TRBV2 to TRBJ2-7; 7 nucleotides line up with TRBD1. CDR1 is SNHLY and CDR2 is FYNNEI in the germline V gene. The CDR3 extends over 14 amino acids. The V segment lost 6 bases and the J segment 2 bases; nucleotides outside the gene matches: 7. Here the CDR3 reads CASRFRQGAYEQYF. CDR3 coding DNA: TGTGCCAGCAGGTTCCGACAGGGAGCCTACGAGCAGTACTTC.